This is a list of T cell receptor beta chains from one sample in a study of TIL therapy for anti-PD-1-resistant metastatic lung cancer. Using immunoSEQ multiplex PCR, the repertoire was profiled, and TCRdb retains in-frame clones only, with some absent. This sample yields around 19,000 clones, of which roughly 80% are seen a single time; about 2.2% belongs to the top ten. The sample here was blood, taken at baseline. These receptors came from a person between 30 and 79 years old with non-small cell lung cancer. CDR3s include the opening cysteine and the closing phenylalanine or tryptophan. The D gene is left open where the match is weak. Not all rows give a size; the values are once, few, many and, for expanded clones, a class.

J: TRBJ2-7; size: NA; V: TRBV6-1; D: NA; DNA: TGTGCCAGCAGTGAGACTAGAGGGAGCGAGCAGTACTTC; CDR3: CASSETRGSEQYF
J: TRBJ2-5; size: NA; V: TRBV9; D: NA; DNA: TGTGCCAGCAGCGGAACGCAAGAGACCCAGTACTTC; CDR3: CASSGTQETQYF
J: TRBJ1-5; size: few; V: TRBV28; D: TRBD1; DNA: TGTGCCAGCAGCCGACAGGGTTGGGATCAGCCCCAGCATTTT; CDR3: CASSRQGWDQPQHF
J: TRBJ2-5; size: NA; V: TRBV2; D: NA; DNA: TGTGCCAGCACCCGACAGGAGCAAGAGACCCAGTACTTC; CDR3: CASTRQEQETQYF
J: TRBJ2-1; size: NA; V: TRBV30; D: TRBD2; DNA: TGTGCCGGGGGGACTAGCGGGGGCAATGAGCAGTTCTTC; CDR3: CAGGTSGGNEQFF
J: TRBJ2-7; size: once; V: TRBV11-1; D: NA; DNA: TGTGCCAGCAGCTTAGAGAACAGGAACTACGAGCAGTACTTC; CDR3: CASSLENRNYEQYF
J: TRBJ2-5; size: NA; V: TRBV29-1; D: TRBD2; DNA: TGCAGCGTTGAACGGGGGGCCCAGTACTTC; CDR3: CSVERGAQYF
J: TRBJ2-3; size: NA; V: TRBV9; D: NA; DNA: TGTGCCAGCAGCGTAGCTCAGACAGATACGCAGTATTTT; CDR3: CASSVAQTDTQYF
J: TRBJ2-5; size: NA; V: TRBV14; D: TRBD2; DNA: TGTGCCAGCAGCCAAGTTGTAGCGGGCCGGCGGGGGGAGACCCAGTACTTC; CDR3: CASSQVVAGRRGETQYF
J: TRBJ2-7; size: once; V: TRBV6-5; D: TRBD2; DNA: TGTGCCAGCAGTTACTCGGTCCTAGCGGGGAATGGCGAGCAGTACTTC; CDR3: CASSYSVLAGNGEQYF
J: TRBJ2-7; size: NA; V: TRBV19; D: NA; DNA: TGTGCCAGTAGTACCCCGACGGGAACCTACGAGCAGTACTTC; CDR3: CASSTPTGTYEQYF
J: TRBJ1-1; size: NA; V: TRBV19; D: NA; DNA: TGTGCCAGTAGTTTCCTACAGGGTGGCGCTTTCTTT; CDR3: CASSFLQGGAFF
J: TRBJ2-3; size: NA; V: TRBV5-1; D: NA; DNA: TGCGCCAGCAGCTTGTTTTCGGGTGCGGCCACAGATACGCAGTATTTT; CDR3: CASSLFSGAATDTQYF
J: TRBJ2-7; size: NA; V: TRBV28; D: NA; DNA: TGTGCCAGCAGTTTCAGTCCGCCCTACGAGCAGTACTTC; CDR3: CASSFSPPYEQYF
J: TRBJ1-5; size: once; V: TRBV30; D: NA; DNA: TGTGCCTGGAGTGTACATCGGAGTGGACCGCCTTATAGCAATCAGCCCCAGCATTTT; CDR3: CAWSVHRSGPPYSNQPQHF
J: TRBJ2-7; size: NA; V: TRBV7-2; D: TRBD1; DNA: TGTGCCAGCAGCCCAAAGCAGACAGGGGGCGAGCAGTACTTC; CDR3: CASSPKQTGGEQYF
J: TRBJ2-2; size: NA; V: TRBV9; D: TRBD1; DNA: TGTGCCAGCAGTAGACAGACAGGGGCGAACACCGGGGAGCTGTTTTTT; CDR3: CASSRQTGANTGELFF
J: TRBJ1-2; size: NA; V: TRBV27; D: NA; DNA: TGTGCCAGCACCCCTTCCCCGGGACTCCCTGGCTACACCTTC; CDR3: CASTPSPGLPGYTF
J: TRBJ2-1; size: once; V: TRBV4-2; D: TRBD2; DNA: TGTGCCAGCAGCCAAGGAGAGCTAGCGGGAGACAATGAGCAGTTCTTC; CDR3: CASSQGELAGDNEQFF
J: TRBJ1-5; size: NA; V: TRBV4-3; D: NA; DNA: TGCGCCAGCAGCCAAGATCTGGGAAATCAGCCCCAGCATTTT; CDR3: CASSQDLGNQPQHF
J: TRBJ1-2; size: few; V: TRBV10-3; D: NA; DNA: TGTGCCATCAGTGGCTCGTTGACCTATGGCTACACCTTC; CDR3: CAISGSLTYGYTF
J: TRBJ1-2; size: NA; V: TRBV28; D: TRBD1; DNA: TGTGCCAGCAGTACAGGGGGCGCCAACTATGGCTACACCTTC; CDR3: CASSTGGANYGYTF
J: TRBJ2-3; size: NA; V: TRBV25-1; D: NA; DNA: TGTGCCAGCAGTGCGGGACTCCCGCTAGATACGCAGTATTTT; CDR3: CASSAGLPLDTQYF
J: TRBJ1-1; size: NA; V: TRBV5-4; D: TRBD1; DNA: TGTGCCAGCAGCTGGGACAGGAGGAACACTGAAGCTTTCTTT; CDR3: CASSWDRRNTEAFF
J: TRBJ1-1; size: NA; V: TRBV5-4; D: NA; DNA: TGTGCCAGCAGCTTGGCGGGGAGGGGGAGGACTGAAGCTTTCTTT; CDR3: CASSLAGRGRTEAFF
J: TRBJ1-1; size: NA; V: TRBV5-1; D: NA; DNA: TGCGCCAGCAGCTTCAACGCACAGGGAGGGCGCACTGAAGCTTTCTTT; CDR3: CASSFNAQGGRTEAFF
J: TRBJ2-5; size: NA; V: TRBV7-6; D: TRBD2; DNA: TGTGCCAGCTGTAGCGGTCAGCGGGGGCCCGGCGGTGGAGAGACCCAGTACTTC; CDR3: CASCSGQRGPGGGETQYF
J: TRBJ2-7; size: NA; V: TRBV19; D: NA; DNA: TGTGCCAGTAGTATGGACCGGGACGGTTCCTACGAGCAGTACTTC; CDR3: CASSMDRDGSYEQYF
J: TRBJ1-1; size: NA; V: TRBV11-2; D: NA; DNA: TGTGCCAGCAGCTTTAGTACGGGCGAAGCTTTCTTT; CDR3: CASSFSTGEAFF
J: TRBJ1-1; size: NA; V: TRBV9; D: NA; DNA: TGTGCCAGCAGCGTAGACCTACCCTCGGGATCTGAAGCTTTCTTT; CDR3: CASSVDLPSGSEAFF
J: TRBJ2-1; size: NA; V: TRBV6-4; D: NA; DNA: TGTGCCAGCGCGACGAGCTCCTACAATGAGCAGTTCTTC; CDR3: CASATSSYNEQFF
J: TRBJ2-2; size: few; V: TRBV9; D: TRBD2; DNA: TGTGCCAGCAGCTGGACTAGCGGGCAAGGTACCGGGGAGCTGTTTTTT; CDR3: CASSWTSGQGTGELFF
J: TRBJ2-3; size: NA; V: TRBV9; D: NA; DNA: TGTGCCAGCACCTCTGGGCGGGCGCCAGATACGCAGTATTTT; CDR3: CASTSGRAPDTQYF
J: TRBJ2-7; size: NA; V: TRBV6-5; D: NA; DNA: TGTGCCAGCAGTTCGGGCGGAGTCTACGAGCAGTACTTC; CDR3: CASSSGGVYEQYF
J: TRBJ2-1; size: NA; V: TRBV6-6; D: TRBD2; DNA: TGTGCCAGCAGTTACCCTCTAGCGGGAGGGCCTAGTGAGCAGTTCTTC; CDR3: CASSYPLAGGPSEQFF
J: TRBJ1-3; size: NA; V: TRBV18; D: NA; DNA: TGTGCCAGCTCACCACAGGCTTACCCAAAGAACTCTGGAAACACCATATATTTT; CDR3: CASSPQAYPKNSGNTIYF
J: TRBJ2-7; size: few; V: TRBV4-1; D: NA; DNA: TGCGCCAGCAGCCAAGGGACTAACGGGCTCTTCGAGCAGTACTTC; CDR3: CASSQGTNGLFEQYF
J: TRBJ1-1; size: few; V: TRBV5-1; D: NA; DNA: TGCGCCAGCAGCCTAACCTCAGACCACACTGAAGCTTTCTTT; CDR3: CASSLTSDHTEAFF
J: TRBJ2-5; size: NA; V: TRBV19; D: TRBD2; DNA: TGTGCCAGTAGTATAGCTGGCGGGAGTAGTGAGACCCAGTACTTC; CDR3: CASSIAGGSSETQYF
J: TRBJ1-2; size: NA; V: TRBV7-2; D: NA; DNA: TGTGCCAGCAGCCTCCCTTTGGACGGTTATGGCTACACCTTC; CDR3: CASSLPLDGYGYTF
J: TRBJ1-3; size: few; V: TRBV2; D: NA; DNA: TGTGCCAGCAGTCCACAACCCCCGGGGACCCTCTCTGGAAACACCATATATTTT; CDR3: CASSPQPPGTLSGNTIYF
J: TRBJ1-1; size: NA; V: TRBV5-4; D: NA; DNA: TGTGCCAGCAACACGGGACGGGGGAACACTGAAGCTTTCTTT; CDR3: CASNTGRGNTEAFF
J: TRBJ1-1; size: once; V: TRBV6-1; D: NA; DNA: TGTGCCAGCAGCGGACAGACGAACACTGAAGCTTTCTTT; CDR3: CASSGQTNTEAFF
J: TRBJ1-2; size: NA; V: TRBV5-5; D: NA; DNA: TGTGCCAGCAGCTTGACTGGACTTGAGGGTGGCTACACCTTC; CDR3: CASSLTGLEGGYTF
J: TRBJ2-2; size: NA; V: TRBV7-3; D: NA; DNA: TGTGCCAGCAGCTCGCGGGACACCGGGGAGCTGTTTTTT; CDR3: CASSSRDTGELFF
J: TRBJ2-5; size: NA; V: TRBV11-1; D: NA; DNA: TGTGCCAGCAGCCAGGACGGCAGGGTGGAAGAGACCCAGTACTTC; CDR3: CASSQDGRVEETQYF
J: TRBJ1-5; size: NA; V: TRBV9; D: NA; DNA: TGTGCCAGCAGCACCCAAGATAGCAATCAGCCCCAGCATTTT; CDR3: CASSTQDSNQPQHF
J: TRBJ1-2; size: NA; V: TRBV6-1; D: NA; DNA: TGTGCCAGCATCCCCACACCCCAGGGGAAGGGCTACACCTTC; CDR3: CASIPTPQGKGYTF
J: TRBJ1-5; size: NA; V: TRBV21-1; D: NA; DNA: TGTGCCAGCAGCAAAGCAACTCGGTTAGGAAATCAGCCCCAGCATTTT; CDR3: CASSKATRLGNQPQHF
J: TRBJ2-7; size: NA; V: TRBV6-1; D: NA; DNA: TGTGCCAGCAAGGGCCAATTTGGGGGTTCCTACGAGCAGTACTTC; CDR3: CASKGQFGGSYEQYF
J: TRBJ1-2; size: once; V: TRBV10-3; D: NA; DNA: TGTGCCATCAGGGTGGGGGAAGATTCGGGCTACACCTTC; CDR3: CAIRVGEDSGYTF
J: TRBJ1-5; size: NA; V: TRBV7-2; D: NA; DNA: TGTGCCAGCAGTTCTTCCGTCGGGAATCAGCCCCAGCATTTT; CDR3: CASSSSVGNQPQHF
J: TRBJ2-2; size: NA; V: TRBV4-3; D: NA; DNA: TGCGCCAGCAGCCAAGACGGGTATTCCTACCGGGAGCTGTTTTTT; CDR3: CASSQDGYSYRELFF
J: TRBJ1-1; size: few; V: TRBV14; D: NA; DNA: TGTGCCAGCAGCCGGGGAACAGGGCTGTGGACTGAAGCTTTCTTT; CDR3: CASSRGTGLWTEAFF
J: TRBJ1-1; size: NA; V: TRBV19; D: NA; DNA: TGTGCCAGTAGTATGGGGGGGGGCACTGAAGCTTTCTTT; CDR3: CASSMGGGTEAFF